The 10 T cell receptor beta chains below come from one sample, sequenced in a study of early stage breast cancer tumors. The assay was immunoSEQ multiplex PCR, and TCRdb's table has in-frame clones only and misses some. The top ten hold 7.5% to 10% of the sample, which has 20,000 to 25,000 clones, about 70% seen once. What was sequenced was breast tumor tissue. The receptors derive from a person aged 55 to 70 with breast cancer.

The chain carries TRBV9 and TRBJ2-1; 8 nucleotides line up with TRBD2. The V gene's germline CDR1 is SGDLS and CDR2 YYNGEE. Trimming cost V 3 bases and J 9 bases; bases outside gene matches: 11. The length of the CDR3 is 15 residues. The CDR3 bases are TGTGCCAGCAGCGCTCCGGGACTAGATCGCTCTGAGCAGTTCTTC. It translates to CASSAPGLDRSEQFF.

This clone was recorded only once. This chain links TRBV5-6 with TRBJ1-3, with D possibly TRBD1 on 6 matching bases. Germline V gene data show CDR1 as SGHDT and CDR2 as YYEEEE. Trimming cost V 4 bases and J 4 bases, with 15 bases left between them. The CDR3 runs to 15 residues. In DNA, the CDR3 is TGTGCCAGCAGCCCATACAGGGATCGAGGAAACACCATATATTTT. Protein sequence: CASSPYRDRGNTIYF.

The rearrangement uses TRBV5-4 and TRBJ2-7, with TRBD2 identical over 11 bases. V was pared by 4 bases and J by 0 bases, with 3 bases of the junction left unmatched. This CDR3 spans 15 amino acids. The germline CDR1 and CDR2 sequences are SGHNT and YYREEE (reference sequence). The chain's CDR3 is CASSRGLAGSYEQYF. CDR3 in DNA: TGTGCCAGCAGCAGAGGACTAGCGGGCTCCTACGAGCAGTACTTC.

This clone was picked up one time. The gene calls are TRBV2 and TRBJ2-1; no clear D gene. The CDR3 runs 12 residues. V was cut by 6 bases and J by 4 bases, with 7 bases left in between. Germline-derived CDR1 and CDR2 are SNHLY and FYNNEI. In DNA form, the CDR3 reads TGTGCCAGCAGGCCGGGTTACAATGAGCAGTTCTTC. It codes for CASRPGYNEQFF.

The chain is built from TRBV19 and TRBJ1-5, with D perhaps TRBD1 (6 bases). This CDR3 has 14 amino acids. Per the germline V gene, CDR1 is LNHDA and CDR2 is SQIVND (reference sequence). The V end lost 7 bases, the J end lost 2 bases, and 12 bases lay between the germline ends. The CDR3 loop is CASTDRQGNQPQHF. CDR3 in DNA: TGTGCCAGTACTGATAGACAGGGCAATCAGCCCCAGCATTTT.

This clone turned up a few times. This rearrangement joins TRBV30 to TRBJ1-1; D remains unclear. CDR3 length: 14 amino acids. V was cut by 0 bases and J by 2 bases, with 10 bases left in between. The germline gives CDR1 GTSNPN, CDR2 SVGIG (reference sequence). The CDR3 DNA is TGTGCCTGGAGTGTACTGACACCAAACACTGAAGCTTTCTTT. Amino acid sequence: CAWSVLTPNTEAFF.

The V and J genes are TRBV12-5 and TRBJ1-2; TRBD1 might be the D (6 bases). This CDR3 is 15 amino acids long. CDR1 and CDR2 (germline): LGHNT, FRNRAP. Trimming took off 6 bases at V and 4 bases at J, with 18 bases between the two ends. CDR3 in amino acids: CASGNTGQYGYGYTF. In DNA form, the CDR3 reads TGTGCTAGTGGCAACACCGGACAGTATGGCTATGGCTACACCTTC. Full variable domain (remainder filled in from reference TRBV12-5 and TRBJ1-2): DARVTQTPRHKVTEMGQEVTMRCQPILGHNTVFWYRQTMMQGLELLAYFRNRAPLDDSGMPKDRFSAEMPDATLATLKIQPSEPRDSAVYFCASGNTGQYGYGYTFGSGTRLTVV.

This clone is judged medium-sized. The chain is built from TRBV2 and TRBJ2-1, with TRBD2 matching 10 bases. Germline lookup yields CDR1 SNHLY and CDR2 FYNNEI. The V gene end was trimmed by 2 bases and the J gene end by 5 bases; junction bases not matched to a gene: 6. The CDR3 is 16 residues long. The DNA for the CDR3 is TGTGCCAGCAGTGAACTGGGACTAGCGCCCGACAATGAGCAGTTCTTC. Protein: CASSELGLAPDNEQFF.

This clone has just one count. The chain has TRBV27 and TRBJ2-7, with 7 bases that match TRBD2. Germline CDR1 is MNHEY and CDR2 is SMNVEV (reference sequence). The CDR3 totals 15 residues. J lost 5 bases, V lost 6 bases, and 13 bases had no gene match. The CDR3 nucleotides read TGTGCCAGCAGACGCCTAGGGGAGGGCCAGAACGAGCAGTACTTC. It encodes CASRRLGEGQNEQYF.

This chain links TRBV19 with TRBJ2-1; TRBD1 aligns across 9 bases. Germline V gives CDR1 LNHDA, CDR2 SQIVND (reference sequence). The V segment lost 8 bases and the J segment 1 base; nucleotides outside the gene matches: 0. The CDR3 is made up of 13 amino acids. The CDR3 here is CASGQGSYNEQFF. The CDR3 DNA follows: TGTGCCAGTGGACAGGGGTCCTACAATGAGCAGTTCTTC.